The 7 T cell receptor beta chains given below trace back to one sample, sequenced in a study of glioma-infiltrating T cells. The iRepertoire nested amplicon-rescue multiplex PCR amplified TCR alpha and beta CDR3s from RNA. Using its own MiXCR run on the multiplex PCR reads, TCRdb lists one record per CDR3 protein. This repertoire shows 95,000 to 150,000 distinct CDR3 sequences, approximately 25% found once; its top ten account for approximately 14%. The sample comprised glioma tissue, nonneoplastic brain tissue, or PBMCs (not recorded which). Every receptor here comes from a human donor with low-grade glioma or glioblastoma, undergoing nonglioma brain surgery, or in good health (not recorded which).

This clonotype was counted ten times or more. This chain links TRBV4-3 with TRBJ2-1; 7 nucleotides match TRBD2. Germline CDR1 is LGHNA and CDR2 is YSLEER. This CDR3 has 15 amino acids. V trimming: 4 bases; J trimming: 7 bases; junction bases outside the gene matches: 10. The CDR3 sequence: CASSRIWGGINEQFF. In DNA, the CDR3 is TGCGCCAGCAGCCGAATTTGGGGGGGGATAAATGAGCAGTTCTTC.

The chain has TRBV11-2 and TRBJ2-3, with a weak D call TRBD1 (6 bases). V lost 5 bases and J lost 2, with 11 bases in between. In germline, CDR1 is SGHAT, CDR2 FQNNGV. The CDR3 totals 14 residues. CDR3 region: CASSTGQYTDTQYF. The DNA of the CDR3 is TGTGCCAGCAGCACCGGACAGTACACAGATACGCAGTATTTT.

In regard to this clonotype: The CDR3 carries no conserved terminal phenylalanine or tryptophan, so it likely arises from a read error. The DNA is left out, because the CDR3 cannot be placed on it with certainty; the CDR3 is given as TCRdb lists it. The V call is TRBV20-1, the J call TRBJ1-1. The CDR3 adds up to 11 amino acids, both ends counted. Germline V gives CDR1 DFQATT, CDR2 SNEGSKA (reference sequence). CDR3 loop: CSAEMNTEASS.

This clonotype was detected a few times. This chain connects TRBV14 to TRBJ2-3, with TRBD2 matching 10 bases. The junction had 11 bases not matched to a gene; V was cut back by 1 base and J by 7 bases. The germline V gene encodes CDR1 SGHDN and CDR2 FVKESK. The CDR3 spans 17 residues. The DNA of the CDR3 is TGTGCCAGCAGCCAAGCAAAGCGGGAGGGCCGTTGGAATACGCAGTATTTT. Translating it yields CASSQAKREGRWNTQYF.

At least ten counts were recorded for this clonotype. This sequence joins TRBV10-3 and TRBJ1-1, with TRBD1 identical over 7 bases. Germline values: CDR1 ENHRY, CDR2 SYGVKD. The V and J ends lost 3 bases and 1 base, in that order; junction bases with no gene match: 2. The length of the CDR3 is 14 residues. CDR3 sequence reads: CAISEGGRNTEAFF. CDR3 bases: TGTGCCATCAGTGAAGGGGGCCGGAACACTGAAGCTTTCTTT.

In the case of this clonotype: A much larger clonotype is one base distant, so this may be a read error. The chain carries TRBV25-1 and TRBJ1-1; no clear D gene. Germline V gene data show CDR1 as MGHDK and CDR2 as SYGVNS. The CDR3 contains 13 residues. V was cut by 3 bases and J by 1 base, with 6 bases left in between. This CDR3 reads CASSERRNTEAFF. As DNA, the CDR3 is TGTGCCAGCAGTGAGCGGCGGAACACTGAAGCTTTCTTT.

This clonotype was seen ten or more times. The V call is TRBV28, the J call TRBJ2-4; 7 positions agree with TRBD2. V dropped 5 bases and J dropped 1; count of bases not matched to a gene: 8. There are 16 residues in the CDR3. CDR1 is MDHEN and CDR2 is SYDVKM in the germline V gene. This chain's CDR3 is CASSTSTSAAKNIQYF. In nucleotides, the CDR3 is TGTGCCAGCAGTACAAGTACTAGCGCCGCCAAAAACATTCAGTACTTC.